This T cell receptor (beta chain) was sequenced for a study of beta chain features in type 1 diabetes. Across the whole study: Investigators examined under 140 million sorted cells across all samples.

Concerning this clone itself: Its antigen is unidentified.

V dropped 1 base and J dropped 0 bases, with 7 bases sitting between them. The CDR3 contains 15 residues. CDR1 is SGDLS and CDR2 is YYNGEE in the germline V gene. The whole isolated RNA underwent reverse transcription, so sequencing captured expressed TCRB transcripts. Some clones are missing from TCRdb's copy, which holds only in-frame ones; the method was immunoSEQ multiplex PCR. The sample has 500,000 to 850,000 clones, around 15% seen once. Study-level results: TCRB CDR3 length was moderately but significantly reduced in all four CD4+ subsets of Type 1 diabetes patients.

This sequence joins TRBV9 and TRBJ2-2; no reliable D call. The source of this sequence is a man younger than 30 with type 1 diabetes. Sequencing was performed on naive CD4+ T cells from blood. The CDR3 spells CASSVQHPNTGELFF. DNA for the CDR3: TGTGCCAGCAGCGTACAACACCCGAACACCGGGGAGCTGTTTTTT.